Below are 15 T cell receptor beta chains sequenced from a single sample in a study of OX40 agonist ivuxolimab in advanced cancers. Some clones are missing from TCRdb's copy, which holds only in-frame ones; the method was immunoSEQ multiplex PCR. The sample has 77,000 or so clones; around nine tenths are singletons. The sample was CD4+ or CD8+ T cells sorted from blood, taken in a trial of the OX40 agonist ivuxolimab. Receptor source: an adult with an advanced solid tumor such as melanoma, head and neck, liver or kidney cancer.

The J gene is TRBJ2-7, the V gene TRBV6-5; TRBD2 matches 12 bases. CDR1 MNHEY and CDR2 SVGAGI come from the germline V gene. Unmatched junction bases numbered 4, after V lost 5 bases and J lost 2 bases. The CDR3 runs 15 residues. The CDR3 DNA reads TGTGCCAGCAGTCGATCTAGCGGGGGGGCCTACGAGCAGTACTTC. This translates into CASSRSSGGAYEQYF.

This chain uses TRBV18 with TRBJ2-5; possibly TRBD1 for D (6 bases). The CDR3 loop spans 13 amino acids. Germline CDR1 reads KGHSH; CDR2 reads LQKENI. Trimming pared 2 bases from V and 4 bases from J, leaving 8 bases between. The CDR3 coding sequence is TGTGCCAGCTCACCATACAGGGTAGAGACCCAGTACTTC. Translated, it gives CASSPYRVETQYF.

V usage is TRBV2 and J usage is TRBJ2-4; D might be TRBD1 or TRBD2, each matching 5 bases. The germline CDR1 and CDR2 sequences are SNHLY and FYNNEI. CDR3 length: 11 amino acids. Between the trimmed V and J ends, which lost 7 bases and 8 bases, there was a span of 9 bases. CDR3 protein: CASTGGHIQYF. CDR3 coding DNA: TGTGCCAGCACTGGGGGACACATTCAGTACTTC. Using reference TRBV2 and TRBJ2-4 for the parts outside the CDR3, the full variable domain is EPEVTQTPSHQVTQMGQEVILRCVPISNHLYFYWYRQILGQKVEFLVSFYNNEISEKSEIFDDQFSVERPDGSNFTLKIRSTKLEDSAMYFCASTGGHIQYFGAGTRLSVL.

V and J are TRBV9 and TRBJ2-1, with 7 bases fitting TRBD1. There are 15 residues in the CDR3. CDR1 is SGDLS and CDR2 is YYNGEE in the germline V gene. Unmatched junction bases numbered 1, after V lost 0 bases and J lost 1 base. This chain's CDR3 is CASSVEGASYNEQFF. The CDR3 DNA reads TGTGCCAGCAGCGTAGAGGGGGCGTCCTACAATGAGCAGTTCTTC.

This clone turned up a few times. V gene TRBV11-2 combines with J gene TRBJ2-1, with D hard to call. V was pared by 0 bases and J by 10 bases, with 10 bases between. CDR1 and CDR2 (germline): SGHAT, FQNNGV. The CDR3 covers 13 residues. CDR3 coding DNA: TGTGCCAGCAGCTTAGAACCCGGCGGCGAGCAGTTCTTC. Its protein is CASSLEPGGEQFF.

This clone appeared once. The chain is built from TRBV10-3 and TRBJ1-1; tentative D call: TRBD1 (6 bases). This CDR3 has 16 amino acids. V was pared by 4 bases and J by 6 bases, with 21 bases between. Germline-derived CDR1 and CDR2 are ENHRY and SYGVKD. CDR3 sequence reads: CAISAQGGTHESEAFF. The CDR3 region has the DNA TGTGCCATCAGTGCTCAAGGAGGGACACACGAATCTGAAGCTTTCTTT.

V is TRBV10-1 and J is TRBJ1-5; possibly TRBD1 for D (5 bases). The CDR3 is 16 residues long. V was cut by 9 bases and J by 7 bases, with 25 bases left in between. Per the germline V gene, CDR1 is WNHNN and CDR2 is SYGVQD (reference sequence). The CDR3 region has the DNA TGCGCCAGGTACCGGTCAGGGAAGGGTTTGGGACAGCCCCAGCATTTT. Translated, it gives CARYRSGKGLGQPQHF.

This sequence joins TRBV6-5 and TRBJ1-1; D remains unclear. Deletions cut 7 bases from V and 1 base from J, with 7 bases between. The germline V gene has CDR1 MNHEY and CDR2 SVGAGI. CDR3 length: 12 amino acids. The CDR3, as DNA: TGTGCCAGCAATGCGAGGAACACTGAAGCTTTCTTT. Translating gives CASNARNTEAFF.

The V gene is TRBV7-9, the J gene TRBJ2-2, with 7 bases that match TRBD2. The germline V gene encodes CDR1 SEHNR and CDR2 FQNEAQ (reference sequence). J gave up 7 bases and V 1 base, and 9 bases lay outside the gene matches. The CDR3 spans 16 residues. The chain's CDR3 is CASSLESGLVGGELFF. The CDR3 nucleotides read TGTGCCAGCAGCTTAGAGTCAGGACTAGTAGGCGGGGAGCTGTTTTTT.

This chain uses TRBV6-5 with TRBJ2-5; D ambiguous. Germline V CDR1 and CDR2: MNHEY, SVGAGI. This CDR3 spans 11 amino acids. Trimming stripped 8 bases from V and 2 bases from J, with 6 bases between. This CDR3 reads CASAEQETQYF. For the CDR3, the DNA is TGTGCCAGCGCGGAACAAGAGACCCAGTACTTC.

The rearrangement joins TRBV15 to TRBJ2-5; 8 nucleotides align to TRBD2. V was pared by 1 base and J by 1 base, with 2 bases of the junction left unmatched. CDR3 size: 15 residues. The germline gives CDR1 LNHNV, CDR2 YYDKDF (reference sequence). CDR3: CATSRATSGQETQYF. In DNA form, the CDR3 reads TGTGCCACCAGCAGAGCTACTAGCGGCCAAGAGACCCAGTACTTC. The full variable domain, with the rest looked up from reference TRBV15 and TRBJ2-5, is DAMVIQNPRYQVTQFGKPVTLSCSQTLNHNVMYWYQQKSSQAPKLLFHYYDKDFNNEADTPDNFQSRRPNTSFCFLDIRSPGLGDTAMYLCATSRATSGQETQYFGPGTRLLVL.

V and J are TRBV10-3 and TRBJ2-3; 11 bases agree with TRBD2. Looked up from germline, CDR1 is ENHRY and CDR2 is SYGVKD. The CDR3 extends over 14 amino acids. V was pared by 6 bases and J by 8 bases, with 7 bases of the junction left unmatched. The CDR3 reads CAISEVAGGVTQYF. The CDR3 nucleotides are TGTGCCATCAGCGAGGTAGCGGGGGGGGTTACGCAGTATTTT.

The chain combines TRBV10-2 with TRBJ2-5; either TRBD1 or TRBD2 may fit D (7 bases each). The CDR3 has 13 residues. The V end was cut by 4 bases, the J end by 5 bases, with 11 bases between. CDR1 is WSHSY and CDR2 is SAAADI in the germline V gene. The CDR3 spells CASSGQGGETQYF. Here the CDR3 DNA reads TGCGCCAGCAGTGGTCAGGGGGGGGAGACCCAGTACTTC.

V and J are TRBV9 and TRBJ2-5; tentatively, D is TRBD2 (6 bases). The CDR3 sequence is 16 residues long. CDR1 is SGDLS, CDR2 YYNGEE, per germline. Trimming took off 0 bases at V and 0 bases at J, with 12 bases between the two ends. This chain's CDR3 is CASSVGRRDYQETQYF. In DNA form, the CDR3 reads TGTGCCAGCAGCGTAGGTAGGCGGGACTACCAAGAGACCCAGTACTTC.

The chain uses TRBV2 and TRBJ1-2; unclear D gene. Germline CDR1 is SNHLY and CDR2 is FYNNEI. This CDR3 comprises 13 residues. V gave up 6 bases and J gave up 1 base, with 9 bases separating them. CDR3 region: CASSLLGNYGYTF. The DNA for the CDR3 is TGTGCCAGCAGCCTCTTGGGTAACTATGGCTACACCTTC.